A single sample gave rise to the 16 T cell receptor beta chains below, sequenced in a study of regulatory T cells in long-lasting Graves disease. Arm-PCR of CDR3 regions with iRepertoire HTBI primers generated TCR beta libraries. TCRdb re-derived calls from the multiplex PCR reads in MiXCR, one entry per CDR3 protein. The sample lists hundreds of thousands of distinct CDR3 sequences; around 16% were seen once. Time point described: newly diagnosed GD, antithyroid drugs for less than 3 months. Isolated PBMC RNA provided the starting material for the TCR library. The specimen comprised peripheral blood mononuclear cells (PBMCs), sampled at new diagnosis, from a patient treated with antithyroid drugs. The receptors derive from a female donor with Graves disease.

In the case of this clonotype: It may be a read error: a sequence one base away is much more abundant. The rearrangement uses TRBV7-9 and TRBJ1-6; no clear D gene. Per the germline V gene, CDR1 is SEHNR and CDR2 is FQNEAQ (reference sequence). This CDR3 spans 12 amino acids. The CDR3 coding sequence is TGTGCCAGCAGCTTAGAGGATTCACCCCCCCACTTT. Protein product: CASSLEDSPPHF.

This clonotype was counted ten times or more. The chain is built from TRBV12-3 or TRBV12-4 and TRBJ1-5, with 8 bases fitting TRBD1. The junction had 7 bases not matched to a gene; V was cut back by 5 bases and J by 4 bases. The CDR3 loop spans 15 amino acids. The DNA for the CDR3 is TGTGCCAGCAGTCGGACAGGGAAAGGAAATCAGCCCCAGCATTTT. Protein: CASSRTGKGNQPQHF.

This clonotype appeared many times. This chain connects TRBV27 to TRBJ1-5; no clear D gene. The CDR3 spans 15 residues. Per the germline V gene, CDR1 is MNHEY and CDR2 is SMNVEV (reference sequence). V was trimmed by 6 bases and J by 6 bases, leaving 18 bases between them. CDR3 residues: CASSYSSGSGQPQHF. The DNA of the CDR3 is TGTGCCAGCAGCTACTCCTCGGGCTCGGGTCAGCCCCAGCATTTT.

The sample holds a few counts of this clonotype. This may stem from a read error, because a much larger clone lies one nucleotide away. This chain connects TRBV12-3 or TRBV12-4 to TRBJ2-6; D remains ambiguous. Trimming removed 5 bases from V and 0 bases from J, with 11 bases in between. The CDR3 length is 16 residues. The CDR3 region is CASSPSRSSGANVLTF. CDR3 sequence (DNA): TGTGCCAGCAGTCCCTCCCGTAGCTCTGGGGCCAACGTCCTGACTTTC.

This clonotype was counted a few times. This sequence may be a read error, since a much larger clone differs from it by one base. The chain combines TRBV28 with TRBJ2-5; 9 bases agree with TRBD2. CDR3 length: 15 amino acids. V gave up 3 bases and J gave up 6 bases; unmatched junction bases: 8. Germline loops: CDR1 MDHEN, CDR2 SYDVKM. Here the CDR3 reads CASSFFRSGRQTQYF. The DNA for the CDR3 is TGTGCCAGCAGTTTTTTCCGCAGCGGGAGGCAGACCCAGTACTTC.

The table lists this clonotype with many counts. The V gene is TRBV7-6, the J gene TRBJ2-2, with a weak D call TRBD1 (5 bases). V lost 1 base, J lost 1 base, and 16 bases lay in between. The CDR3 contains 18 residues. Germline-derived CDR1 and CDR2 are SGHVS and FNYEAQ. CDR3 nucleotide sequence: TGTGCCAGCAGCTTAGTAGTTGGCGGCAGGGAGAACACCGGGGAGCTGTTTTTT. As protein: CASSLVVGGRENTGELFF.

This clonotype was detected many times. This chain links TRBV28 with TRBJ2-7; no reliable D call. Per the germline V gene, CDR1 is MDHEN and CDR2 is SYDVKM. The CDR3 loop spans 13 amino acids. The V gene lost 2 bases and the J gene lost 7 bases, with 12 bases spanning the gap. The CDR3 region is CASSLDPDWEQYF. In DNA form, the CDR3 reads TGTGCCAGCAGTTTAGATCCGGATTGGGAGCAGTACTTC.

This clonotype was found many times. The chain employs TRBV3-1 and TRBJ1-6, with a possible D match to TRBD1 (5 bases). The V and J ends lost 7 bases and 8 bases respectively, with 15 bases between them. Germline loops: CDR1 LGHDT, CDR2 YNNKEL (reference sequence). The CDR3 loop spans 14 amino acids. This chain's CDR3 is CASTLGRADSPLHF. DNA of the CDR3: TGTGCCAGCACGTTGGGCAGGGCCGATTCACCCCTCCACTTT.

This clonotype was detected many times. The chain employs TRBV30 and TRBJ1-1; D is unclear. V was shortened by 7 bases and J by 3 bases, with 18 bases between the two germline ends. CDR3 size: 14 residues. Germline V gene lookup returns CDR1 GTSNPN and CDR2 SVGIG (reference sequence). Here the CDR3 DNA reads TGTGCCTACATAACCGGGCCCGGGGACACTGAAGCTTTCTTT. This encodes CAYITGPGDTEAFF. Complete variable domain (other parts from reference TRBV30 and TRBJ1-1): SQTIHQWPATLVQPVGSPLSLECTVEGTSNPNLYWYRQAAGRGLQLLFYSVGIGQISSEVPQNLSASRPQDRQFILSSKKLLLSDSGFYLCAYITGPGDTEAFFGQGTRLTVV.

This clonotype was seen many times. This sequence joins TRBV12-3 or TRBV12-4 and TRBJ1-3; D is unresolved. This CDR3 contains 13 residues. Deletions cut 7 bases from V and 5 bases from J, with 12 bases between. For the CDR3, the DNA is TGTGCCAGCAACCCCGGGTGGAGAAACACCATATATTTT. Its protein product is CASNPGWRNTIYF.

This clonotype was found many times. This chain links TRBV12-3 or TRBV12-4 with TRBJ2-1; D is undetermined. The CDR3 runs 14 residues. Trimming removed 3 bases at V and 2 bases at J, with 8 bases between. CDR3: CASSFGQPYNEQFF. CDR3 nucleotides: TGTGCCAGCAGTTTCGGTCAGCCCTACAATGAGCAGTTCTTC.

CDR3 sequence reads: CAISESLQATNYGYTF. The CDR3, as DNA: TGTGCCATCAGTGAGTCTTTGCAGGCAACGAACTATGGCTACACCTTC. V gene TRBV10-3 combines with J gene TRBJ1-2; D is unclear. Per the germline V gene, CDR1 is ENHRY and CDR2 is SYGVKD. CDR3 length: 16 residues. V gave up 0 bases and J gave up 2 bases, with 13 bases separating them.

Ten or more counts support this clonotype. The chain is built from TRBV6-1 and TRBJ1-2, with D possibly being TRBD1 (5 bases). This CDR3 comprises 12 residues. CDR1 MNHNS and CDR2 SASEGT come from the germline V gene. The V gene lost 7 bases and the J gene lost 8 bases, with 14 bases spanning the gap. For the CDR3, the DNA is TGTGCCAGCAACGAGGGAGGGGAAGGCTACACCTTC. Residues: CASNEGGEGYTF.

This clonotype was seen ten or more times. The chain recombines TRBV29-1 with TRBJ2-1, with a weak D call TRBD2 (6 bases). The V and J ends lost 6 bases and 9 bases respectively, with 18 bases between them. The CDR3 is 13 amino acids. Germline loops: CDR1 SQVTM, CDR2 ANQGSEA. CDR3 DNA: TGCAGCGTGGGAACGACGGGGGACGGTGAGCAGTTCTTC. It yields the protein CSVGTTGDGEQFF.

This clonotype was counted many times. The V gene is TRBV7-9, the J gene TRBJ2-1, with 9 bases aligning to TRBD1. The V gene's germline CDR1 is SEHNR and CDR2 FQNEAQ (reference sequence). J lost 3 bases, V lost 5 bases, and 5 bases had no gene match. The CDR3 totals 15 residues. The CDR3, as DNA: TGTGCCAGCAGCACCGGGACAGGGAACTACAATGAGCAGTTCTTC. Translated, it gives CASSTGTGNYNEQFF.

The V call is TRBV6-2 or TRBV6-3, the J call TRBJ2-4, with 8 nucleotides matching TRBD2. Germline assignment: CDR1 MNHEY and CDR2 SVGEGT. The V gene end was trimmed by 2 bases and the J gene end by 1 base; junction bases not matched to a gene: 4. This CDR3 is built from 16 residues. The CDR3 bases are TGTGCCAGCAGTTACCCCCCGGGGGGGGCCAAAAACATTCAGTACTTC. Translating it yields CASSYPPGGAKNIQYF.